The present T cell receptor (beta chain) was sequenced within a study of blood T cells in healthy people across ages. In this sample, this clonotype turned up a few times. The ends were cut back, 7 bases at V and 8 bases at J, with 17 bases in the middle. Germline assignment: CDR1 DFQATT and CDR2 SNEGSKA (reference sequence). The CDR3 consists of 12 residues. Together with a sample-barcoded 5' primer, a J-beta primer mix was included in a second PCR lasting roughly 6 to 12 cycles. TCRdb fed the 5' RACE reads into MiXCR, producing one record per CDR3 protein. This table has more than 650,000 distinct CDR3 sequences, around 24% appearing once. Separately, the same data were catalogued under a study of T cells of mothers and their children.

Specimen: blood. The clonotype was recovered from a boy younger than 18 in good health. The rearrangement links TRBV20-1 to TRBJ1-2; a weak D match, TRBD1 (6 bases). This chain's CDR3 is CSGAGGARGYTF. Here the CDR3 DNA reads TGCAGTGGGGCTGGGGGGGCCCGAGGCTACACCTTC.